The present entry profiles one TCR beta chain with its context. Germline CDR1 reads SGHRS; CDR2 reads YFSETQ. The CDR3 totals 17 residues. This specimen belongs to a study of T cells expressing NK-cell markers. TCRdb reprocessed the 5' RACE reads, with one entry per CDR3 protein and no DNA. Here the sample table reports fewer than 550,000 distinct CDR3 sequences. This receptor was taken from a woman in her forties or fifties in good health. Sequencing was carried out using blood T cells: a sorted CD56 or NKG2C T cell subset, CD4+ or CD8+ T cells, or bulk PBMC T cells (not recorded which). J is TRBJ2-7 and V is TRBV5-1; the D call of TRBD2 rests on TCRdb alone, since no DNA is present to check it. CDR3 residues: CASRLSGSGRPSYEQYF.